One and the same sample provided the 9 T cell receptor beta chains below, sequenced in a study of identical twins. MiXCR, applied by TCRdb to the 5' RACE reads, yields one record per CDR3 protein. In the table there are about 200,000 distinct CDR3 sequences, about 10% of which are singletons. The sequenced sample consisted of memory T cells sorted from blood. The receptors derive from a man aged 45-60 years in good health.

There are many counts of this clonotype. This rearrangement joins TRBV11-2 to TRBJ2-2; D perhaps matches TRBD1 (5 bases). Germline V CDR1 and CDR2: SGHAT, FQNNGV. The length of the CDR3 is 14 residues. With 5 bases removed from V and 5 bases from J, the gap between germline ends came to 12 bases. The CDR3 bases are TGTGCCAGCAGCCTCCGACAGATTACCGGGGAGCTGTTTTTT. Translation gives CASSLRQITGELFF.

There are a few counts of this clonotype. V usage is TRBV27 and J usage is TRBJ2-2; perhaps TRBD2 as D (7 bases). Germline V gene data show CDR1 as MNHEY and CDR2 as SMNVEV (reference sequence). The CDR3 extends over 15 amino acids. V was cut by 6 bases and J by 5 bases, with 16 bases left in between. The CDR3 loop is CASRVGGQWTGELFF. The CDR3 DNA sequence: TGTGCCAGCAGGGTGGGGGGGCAGTGGACCGGGGAGCTGTTTTTT.

This clonotype was found many times. This chain links TRBV14 with TRBJ1-6; D is unclear. V dropped 0 bases and J dropped 13 bases, with 10 bases sitting between them. The CDR3 contains 13 residues. The germline V gene has CDR1 SGHDN and CDR2 FVKESK. The CDR3 DNA sequence: TGTGCCAGCAGCCAAGAAGTGTCGTCGCCCCTCCACTTT. Translating gives CASSQEVSSPLHF.

This chain joins TRBV12-3 or TRBV12-4 and TRBJ2-7; 8 bases are a match to TRBD1. This CDR3 contains 14 residues. J lost 2 bases, V lost 6 bases, and 6 bases had no gene match. In nucleotides, the CDR3 is TGTGCCAGCAGACCCGGACAGGGTACCTACGAGCAGTACTTC. Its protein is CASRPGQGTYEQYF.

This clonotype was detected ten times or more. The chain links TRBV25-1 to TRBJ2-2; D remains ambiguous. The V end was cut by 7 bases, the J end by 4 bases, with 7 bases between. The CDR3 is 12 amino acids. Looked up from germline, CDR1 is MGHDK and CDR2 is SYGVNS. The DNA of the CDR3 is TGTGCCAGCACCCCGAGCACCGGGGAGCTGTTTTTT. Protein: CASTPSTGELFF.

The sample holds a few counts of this clonotype. The rearrangement uses TRBV5-1 and TRBJ2-3; 13 nucleotides align to TRBD2. The V gene's germline CDR1 is SGHRS and CDR2 YFSETQ. The CDR3 has 19 amino acids. V lost 0 bases, J lost 0 bases, and 7 bases stayed unmatched. CDR3 DNA: TGCGCCAGCAGCTTGGGACTAGCGGGAGGCCTTTCTAGCACAGATACGCAGTATTTT. It translates to CASSLGLAGGLSSTDTQYF.

V gene TRBV5-6 combines with J gene TRBJ2-5, with 8 nucleotides matching TRBD2. The CDR3 loop spans 17 amino acids. From germline, CDR1 is SGHDT and CDR2 YYEEEE. The V segment lost 4 bases and the J segment 3 bases; nucleotides outside the gene matches: 14. DNA of the CDR3: TGTGCCAGCAGCCCCGATTCGTCGGGGGGGCCGGAAGAGACCCAGTACTTC. It encodes CASSPDSSGGPEETQYF. Full variable domain (outside the CDR3, taken from reference TRBV5-6 and TRBJ2-5): DAGVTQSPTHLIKTRGQQVTLRCSPKSGHDTVSWYQQALGQGPQFIFQYYEEEERQRGNFPDRFSGHQFPNYSSELNVNALLLGDSALYLCASSPDSSGGPEETQYFGPGTRLLVL.

In its sample, this clonotype was seen a few times. The CDR3 DNA reads as TGTGCCAGCAGCCAAGAACAGGGGGCAGGTTCACCCCTCCACTTT. Its translation is CASSQEQGAGSPLHF. The genes are TRBV4-2 and TRBJ1-6, with 9 positions matching TRBD1. With 0 bases clipped from V and 9 bases from J, the junction kept 3 bases outside the gene matches. Germline values: CDR1 LGHNA, CDR2 YNFKEQ. The CDR3 has 15 residues.

This clonotype was detected many times. The chain links TRBV5-1 to TRBJ2-4; 7 bases align to TRBD2. From germline, CDR1 is SGHRS and CDR2 YFSETQ. With V trimmed by 0 bases and J by 8 bases, 11 bases remained unmatched. CDR3 length: 16 residues. CDR3 loop: CASSLGLKREGDIQYF. CDR3 nucleotide sequence: TGCGCCAGCAGCTTGGGGCTGAAGAGGGAGGGAGACATTCAGTACTTC.